This entry is about one T cell receptor (beta chain). Antigen unknown. The CDR3 ends on some other residue instead of the conserved phenylalanine or tryptophan, so this is likely a read error. The data were taken from a study of glioma-infiltrating T cells. Study outcomes and limitations: Tissue and blood shared very few CDR3 sequences. Non-neoplastic patients had below-expected tissue-blood divergence, while all gliomas exceeded expectation.

V gave up 0 bases and J gave up 6 bases, with 11 bases separating them. The CDR3 has 15 residues. From germline, CDR1 is KGHDR and CDR2 SFDVKD. Using RNA template, CDR3s of TCR alpha and beta were amplified with iRepertoire arm-PCR. One-step reverse transcription and amplification started from approximately 100-400 ng of tissue mRNA or PBMC total RNA. TCRdb re-analysed the multiplex PCR reads in MiXCR, keeping a single row per CDR3 protein. The table lists about 17,000 distinct CDR3 sequences, 58% of them singletons, with around 42% in the top ten. The source of this sequence is a human donor with low-grade glioma or glioblastoma, undergoing nonglioma brain surgery, or in good health (not recorded which). The gene calls are TRBV24-1 and TRBJ2-1; D is perhaps TRBD2 (6 bases). The sample was glioma tissue, nonneoplastic brain tissue, or PBMCs (not recorded which). DNA for the CDR3: TGTGCCACCAGTGATTTGGGCGGGAAAGTCAATGAGCAGTTCTAC. Residues: CATSDLGGKVNEQFY.